The 20 T cell receptor beta chains below were found in one sample sequenced in a study of OX40 agonist ivuxolimab in advanced cancers. Clones were sequenced by immunoSEQ multiplex PCR, and TCRdb holds only the in-frame ones, with some missing. Seen here are about 68,000 clones, 86% observed once, and the top ten hold under 7.5%. The starting material was CD4+ or CD8+ T cells sorted from blood, obtained in a trial of the OX40 agonist ivuxolimab. The receptor set was obtained from an adult with an advanced solid tumor such as melanoma, head and neck, liver or kidney cancer.

The chain couples TRBV30 to TRBJ2-7, with 8 nucleotides matching TRBD2. V trimming: 0 bases; J trimming: 3 bases; junction bases outside the gene matches: 7. Germline CDR1 GTSNPN, CDR2 SVGIG (reference sequence). This CDR3 has 15 amino acids. This CDR3 is CAWSVPGGAIYEQYF. The CDR3, as DNA: TGTGCCTGGAGTGTACCCGGGGGGGCGATCTACGAGCAGTACTTC. The full variable domain, in which reference TRBV30 and TRBJ2-7 provide the parts outside the CDR3, is SQTIHQWPATLVQPVGSPLSLECTVEGTSNPNLYWYRQAAGRGLQLLFYSVGIGQISSEVPQNLSASRPQDRQFILSSKKLLLSDSGFYLCAWSVPGGAIYEQYFGPGTRLTVT.

CDR3 region: CASSFTPGVQETQYF. CDR3 coding DNA: TGTGCCAGCAGTTTTACCCCGGGAGTTCAAGAGACCCAGTACTTC. The chain has TRBV27 and TRBJ2-5; D is perhaps TRBD2 (6 bases). Trimming pared 3 bases from V and 2 bases from J, leaving 13 bases between. The CDR3 loop spans 15 amino acids. Per the germline V gene, CDR1 is MNHEY and CDR2 is SMNVEV (reference sequence).

The chain combines TRBV6-6 with TRBJ1-3; no clear D gene. Trimming stripped 2 bases from V and 0 bases from J, with 8 bases between. Germline values: CDR1 MNHNY, CDR2 SVGAGI (reference sequence). This CDR3 contains 15 residues. The CDR3 sequence is CASSYAELSGNTIYF. CDR3 nucleotide sequence: TGTGCCAGCAGTTACGCAGAACTCTCTGGAAACACCATATATTTT.

This clone was counted a single time. The rearrangement joins TRBV12-5 to TRBJ2-7, with D possibly TRBD1 on 5 matching bases. The CDR3 has 14 amino acids. CDR1 LGHNT and CDR2 FRNRAP come from the germline V gene. Between the trimmed V and J ends, which lost 5 bases and 4 bases, there was a span of 15 bases. CDR3 sequence (DNA): TGTGCTAGTGGTCCGGCACGACAGCATTACGAGCAGTACTTC. Protein product: CASGPARQHYEQYF. The complete variable domain, with remaining parts taken from reference TRBV12-5 and TRBJ2-7, reads DARVTQTPRHKVTEMGQEVTMRCQPILGHNTVFWYRQTMMQGLELLAYFRNRAPLDDSGMPKDRFSAEMPDATLATLKIQPSEPRDSAVYFCASGPARQHYEQYFGPGTRLTVT.

The gene calls are TRBV11-2 and TRBJ1-2, with D unclear. Germline V lookup: CDR1 SGHAT, CDR2 FQNNGV. This CDR3 comprises 14 residues. The V gene lost 1 base and the J gene lost 3 bases, with 9 bases spanning the gap. The DNA for the CDR3 is TGTGCCAGCAGCTTAGGCCATAAGGACTATGGCTACACCTTC. It encodes CASSLGHKDYGYTF. Drawing the rest from reference TRBV11-2 and TRBJ1-2, the complete variable domain is EAGVAQSPRYKIIEKRQSVAFWCNPISGHATLYWYQQILGQGPKLLIQFQNNGVVDDSQLPKDRFSAERLKGVDSTLKIQPAKLEDSAVYLCASSLGHKDYGYTFGSGTRLTVV.

The DNA of the CDR3 is TGCGCCAGCAGCCTACGCTGGGACGGCTATGATCAGCCCCAGCATTTT. Protein sequence: CASSLRWDGYDQPQHF. The genes are TRBV4-1 and TRBJ1-5; weak D call: TRBD1 (5 bases). Germline V gives CDR1 MGHRA, CDR2 YSYEKL. V lost 4 bases to trimming and J lost 5 bases, with 18 bases between them. The CDR3 has 16 amino acids.

This clone was counted a single time. CDR3 bases: TGTGCCAGCACCCTGGGGGGGGTCTTTGGAAACACCATATATTTT. This encodes CASTLGGVFGNTIYF. The chain combines TRBV6-6 with TRBJ1-3; D is possibly TRBD1 (5 bases). The V end was cut by 7 bases, the J end by 3 bases, with 16 bases between. Germline CDR1 and CDR2: MNHNY and SVGAGI (reference sequence). The CDR3 is 15 residues long.

This clone was seen a single time. The CDR3 region is CAISEPSAPGGEKLFF. The CDR3, as DNA: TGTGCCATCAGTGAGCCTAGTGCACCCGGAGGAGAAAAACTGTTTTTT. This chain connects TRBV10-3 to TRBJ1-4; D is unresolved. Germline V CDR1 and CDR2: ENHRY, SYGVKD. This CDR3 comprises 16 residues. The ends were cut back, 2 bases at V and 8 bases at J, with 18 bases in the middle.

The chain employs TRBV4-2 and TRBJ2-1, with D perhaps matching TRBD2 (6 bases). Germline CDR1 reads LGHNA; CDR2 reads YNFKEQ. Deletions cut 4 bases from V and 8 bases from J, with 15 bases between. This CDR3 has 14 amino acids. The CDR3 region is CASSRLGGMDEQFF. CDR3 nucleotides: TGTGCCAGCAGCCGGCTGGGCGGGATGGATGAGCAGTTCTTC.

The J gene is TRBJ1-2, the V gene TRBV7-9; D not resolved. Germline V lookup: CDR1 SEHNR, CDR2 FQNEAQ (reference sequence). CDR3 size: 13 residues. The V end lost 4 bases, the J end lost 5 bases, and 11 bases lay between the germline ends. CDR3 bases: TGTGCCAGCAGCTCCTCGGGGAGTTATGGCTACACCTTC. It codes for CASSSSGSYGYTF.

The chain links TRBV7-8 to TRBJ1-2, with 9 bases fitting TRBD1. The CDR3 is 18 residues long. Germline values: CDR1 SGHVS, CDR2 FQNEAQ. After removal of 0 bases from V and 5 bases from J, the junction contained 13 bases not matched to a gene. CDR3 region: CASSLASLSGTGFYGYTF. The CDR3 nucleotides read TGTGCCAGCAGCTTAGCTTCACTGTCCGGGACAGGGTTTTATGGCTACACCTTC. The whole variable domain, remainder taken from reference TRBV7-8 and TRBJ1-2, is GAGVSQSPRYKVAKRGQDVALRCDPISGHVSLFWYQQALGQGPEFLTYFQNEAQLDKSGLPSDRFFAERPEGSVSTLKIQRTQQEDSAVYLCASSLASLSGTGFYGYTFGSGTRLTVV.

This rearrangement joins TRBV5-5 to TRBJ1-1; possibly TRBD1 for D (6 bases). V was pared by 5 bases and J by 1 base, with 15 bases between. Germline CDR1 and CDR2: SGHKS and YYEKEE (reference sequence). The length of the CDR3 is 15 residues. CDR3 bases: TGTGCCAGCAGTTTGACGGGACACCCGAACACTGAAGCTTTCTTT. Translated: CASSLTGHPNTEAFF.

This clone was seen more than once but under ten times. V usage is TRBV6-5 and J usage is TRBJ1-2; no firm D call. This CDR3 is 14 amino acids long. The germline V and J ends were trimmed by 0 bases and 3 bases, with 8 bases remaining between them. Germline CDR1 is MNHEY and CDR2 is SVGAGI. The CDR3 spells CASSYSYGDYGYTF. The CDR3 nucleotides are TGTGCCAGCAGTTACTCGTATGGGGACTATGGCTACACCTTC.

This sequence joins TRBV19 and TRBJ1-6; D might be TRBD1 (5 bases). CDR3 length: 15 residues. In germline, CDR1 is LNHDA, CDR2 SQIVND (reference sequence). V lost 5 bases, J lost 7 bases, and 15 bases lay in between. The CDR3 nucleotides read TGTGCCAGTAGTTTATCCGGGACGGCGAATTCACCCCTCCACTTT. This encodes CASSLSGTANSPLHF.

This rearrangement joins TRBV5-1 to TRBJ2-2; maybe TRBD2 (7 bases). V was clipped by 4 bases and J by 0 bases, with 16 bases between them. The CDR3 has 17 amino acids. CDR1 SGHRS and CDR2 YFSETQ come from the germline V gene. CDR3 nucleotide sequence: TGCGCCAGCAGCACGGGGGCAGCGGGACCGAACACCGGGGAGCTGTTTTTT. Protein sequence: CASSTGAAGPNTGELFF.

This clone was recorded a few times. The CDR3 DNA is TGTGCCAGTAGTATTGGACAGGGGGCCTACGAGCAGTACTTC. Amino acids: CASSIGQGAYEQYF. The V call is TRBV19, the J call TRBJ2-7; TRBD1 aligns across 10 bases. After removal of 3 bases from V and 2 bases from J, the junction contained 1 base not matched to a gene. Germline assignment: CDR1 LNHDA and CDR2 SQIVND (reference sequence). This CDR3 has 14 amino acids.

V is TRBV30 and J is TRBJ1-6; D is possibly TRBD1 (5 bases). Germline V CDR1 and CDR2: GTSNPN, SVGIG (reference sequence). The length of the CDR3 is 14 residues. Deletions cut 3 bases from V and 10 bases from J, with 16 bases between. This CDR3 reads CAWRGGTGGSPLHF. CDR3 DNA sequence: TGTGCCTGGAGAGGAGGTACAGGAGGATCACCCCTCCACTTT.

This chain links TRBV25-1 with TRBJ2-1; D might be TRBD2 (6 bases). Trimming stripped 6 bases from V and 10 bases from J, with 19 bases between. The CDR3 loop spans 14 amino acids. From germline, CDR1 is MGHDK and CDR2 SYGVNS. As DNA, the CDR3 is TGTGCCAGCAGCGGGACTCCAACTACAATGGAGCAGTTCTTC. Its protein is CASSGTPTTMEQFF.

On this clone: Germline is not matched at one junction end, which may reflect a read error. The V and J genes are TRBV11-2 and TRBJ1-2; unclear D gene. Per germline, CDR1 SGHAT and CDR2 FQNNGV. This CDR3 has 12 amino acids. DNA of the CDR3: TGTGCCAGCAGCTTAGGGGGAGCTGCCCACCACTTC. Translated, it gives CASSLGGAAHHF.

The chain is built from TRBV5-4 and TRBJ2-1; D may be TRBD2 (6 bases). Germline CDR1 is SGHNT and CDR2 is YYREEE (reference sequence). The CDR3 loop spans 17 amino acids. V lost 4 bases and J 0 bases, leaving 17 bases between the germline ends. For the CDR3, the DNA is TGTGCCAGCAGCCCGGGGACTCAACGGAGCTCCTACAATGAGCAGTTCTTC. This gives the protein CASSPGTQRSSYNEQFF. The whole variable domain, remainder taken from reference TRBV5-4 and TRBJ2-1, is ETGVTQSPTHLIKTRGQQVTLRCSSQSGHNTVSWYQQALGQGPQFIFQYYREEENGRGNFPPRFSGLQFPNYSSELNVNALELDDSALYLCASSPGTQRSSYNEQFFGPGTRLTVL.